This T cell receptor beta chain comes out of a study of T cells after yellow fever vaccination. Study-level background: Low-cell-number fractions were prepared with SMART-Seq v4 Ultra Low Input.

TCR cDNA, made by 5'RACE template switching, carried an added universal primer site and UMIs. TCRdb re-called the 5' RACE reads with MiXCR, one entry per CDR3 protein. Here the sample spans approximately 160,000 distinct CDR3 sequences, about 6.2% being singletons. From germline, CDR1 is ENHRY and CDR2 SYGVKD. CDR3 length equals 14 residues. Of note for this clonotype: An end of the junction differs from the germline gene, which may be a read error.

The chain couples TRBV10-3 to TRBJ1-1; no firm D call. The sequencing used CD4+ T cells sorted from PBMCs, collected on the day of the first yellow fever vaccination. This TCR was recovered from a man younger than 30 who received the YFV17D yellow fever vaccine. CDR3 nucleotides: TGTGCCATCAGTGACGGGCTTATGAACACTGAAGTTTTCTTT. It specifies CAISDGLMNTEVFF.